Here is one TCR beta chain with its context. What it binds is unknown. TCRdb itself ran the 5' RACE reads through MiXCR, one entry per CDR3 protein. Here the sample spans 250,000 to 300,000 distinct CDR3 sequences, about a sixth being singletons. These data originate in a study of CD8 T cells in ankylosing spondylitis. Notes on the study in general: Some of these motif variants have turned up before, in reports on reactive arthritis synovial fluid and blood. Disease-linked clones were reportedly significantly enriched in matched ankylosing spondylitis synovial fluid. There was a TCR beta motif, made of fewer than 10 highly homologous variants, that appeared characteristic of ankylosing spondylitis blood. A CD8+ phenotype characterized the disease-linked clones, which were relatively rare in peripheral blood.

Germline CDR1 and CDR2: SGHVS and FQNEAQ. The CDR3 loop spans 15 amino acids. V was trimmed by 3 bases and J by 3 bases, leaving 15 bases between them. The chain combines TRBV7-8 with TRBJ2-7, with D hard to call. This sequence originates from a male donor with ankylosing spondylitis or in good health (not recorded which). The specimen sequenced was blood, either unsorted or a sorted T cell fraction (not recorded which). CDR3: CASSFDGGYDYEQYF. CDR3 DNA: TGTGCCAGCAGCTTCGACGGTGGATACGACTACGAGCAGTACTTC.